The clone carrying this TCR beta chain has only a few counts. Its antigen is currently unknown. The data derive from a study of T cell repertoires in cytomegalovirus infection. Looking at the study overall: An indication of both CMV infection and matching HLA type came from public TCR beta signatures. Study-level results: In two of eight donors, the top clonotype was HLA-C-restricted CMV-specific. Accumulated public TCR beta family frequency recognized individuals carrying CMV together with the relevant HLA.

This CDR3 is 16 amino acids long. The V gene lost 8 bases and the J gene lost 7 bases, with 23 bases spanning the gap. Germline CDR1 and CDR2: ENHRY and SYGVKD. TCRdb ran MiXCR on the reads and lists one entry per CDR3 protein. The sample records around 230,000 distinct CDR3 sequences, roughly two fifths being singletons. The receptor comes from a human donor in good health (CMV status not recorded). Some clones in this sample may be carry-over from other donors' samples. The J gene is TRBJ2-2, the V gene TRBV10-3; a weak D match, TRBD2 (6 bases). The sample here was CD8+ T cells from cultured PBMCs, taken from culture after CMV antigen stimulation. The CDR3 nucleotides read TGTGCCATCGGGACGACAGAGACTAGTTCTAGCGGGGAGCTGTTTTTT. The encoded protein is CAIGTTETSSSGELFF.